This TCR beta chain was captured in a study of a mutant IDH1 vaccine in newly diagnosed glioma. Across the whole study: Mean patient age was around 40 years; approximately 62% were male and about 40% female. Week 35 was safety follow-up visit V12; week 47 was end-of-study visit V13.

This clone has a handful of counts. The antigen is not known. Germline-derived CDR1 and CDR2 are MNHEY and SMNVEV (reference sequence). V lost 6 bases to trimming and J lost 6 bases; unmatched junction nucleotides: 5. This CDR3 region has 14 residues. Measured with immunoSEQ multiplex PCR; TCRdb has only the in-frame clones, and not every one. The sample comprises fewer than 85,000 clones, approximately 80% of which are singletons, and 5.2% rests with the top ten. Time point defined: week 47, end of study. Every single dose of the vaccine, 300 ug of mutant IDH1 20-mer peptide, came with topical imiquimod.

The sequencing here drew on PBMCs, taken from a glioma patient whose treatment included an IDH1 peptide vaccine. The V call is TRBV27, the J call TRBJ1-6; 7 bases align to TRBD1. The sequence derives from a middle-aged man with glioma. The CDR3 loop reads CASSLGQLNSPLHF. CDR3 coding DNA: TGTGCCAGCAGCTTGGGACAGCTTAATTCACCCCTCCACTTT.